A selection of T cell receptor beta chains follows, all from one sample in a study of blood T cell repertoires in COVID-19. Assay: immunoSEQ multiplex PCR; the TCRdb copy retains only in-frame clones and omits some. The sample has roughly 230,000 clones, more than 65% seen once. The sample consisted of PBMCs or T cells enriched from blood (not recorded which). All receptors derive from a man aged 45-60 years who had recovered from COVID-19. Both conserved end residues are part of each CDR3. Each record gives: CDR3 length, V gene, D gene, clone size, J gene, CDR3 DNA, CDR3 protein. D genes are given only for firm matches. Where a row states a size, it is once, few, many or the class of an expanded clone; other rows omit it.

length: 15; V: TRBV7-6; D: TRBD1; size: NA; J: TRBJ2-7; DNA: TGTGCCAGCAGCCAGACAGGGGACACAGACTACGAGCAGTACTTC; CDR3: CASSQTGDTDYEQYF
length: 16; V: TRBV11-2; D: TRBD1; size: once; J: TRBJ2-7; DNA: TGTGCCAGCAGCTTAGTCCAACGACAGGGCCCCTACGAGCAGTACTTC; CDR3: CASSLVQRQGPYEQYF
length: 15; V: TRBV3-1/TRBV3-2; D: NA; size: NA; J: TRBJ2-7; DNA: TGTGCCAGCAGCCAATTGAGGTCGTACTCCTACGAGCAGTACTTC; CDR3: CASSQLRSYSYEQYF
length: 16; V: TRBV19; D: NA; size: NA; J: TRBJ2-1; DNA: TGTGCCAGTGCATCAAATACACTAGAAAGATACAATGAGCAGTTCTTC; CDR3: CASASNTLERYNEQFF
length: 11; V: TRBV19; D: NA; size: once; J: TRBJ1-1; DNA: TGTGCCAGTAGTCACGGCCAGCGAGCTTTCTTT; CDR3: CASSHGQRAFF
length: 13; V: TRBV12-3/TRBV12-4; D: NA; size: NA; J: TRBJ1-2; DNA: TGTGCCAGCAGTTTTATGAGCCCCTATGGCTACACCTTC; CDR3: CASSFMSPYGYTF
length: 14; V: TRBV6-5; D: NA; size: NA; J: TRBJ1-6; DNA: TGTGCCAGCATTCCGGACAGCTATAATTCACCCCTCCACTTT; CDR3: CASIPDSYNSPLHF
length: 15; V: TRBV10-3; D: NA; size: few; J: TRBJ2-3; DNA: TGTGCCATCAGTGACTGGGAGCGGGGCACAGATACGCAGTATTTT; CDR3: CAISDWERGTDTQYF
length: 14; V: TRBV25-1; D: NA; size: NA; J: TRBJ1-4; DNA: TGTGCCAGCAGTGAAAATGCGGCGGGTGAAAAACTGTTTTTT; CDR3: CASSENAAGEKLFF
length: 13; V: TRBV2; D: TRBD1; size: NA; J: TRBJ1-6; DNA: TGTGCCAGCAGTCAGGGGGATAATTCACCCCTCCACTTT; CDR3: CASSQGDNSPLHF
length: 17; V: TRBV27; D: NA; size: NA; J: TRBJ1-6; DNA: TGTGCCAGCAGTTCCCCGCCAGGCAGAAGGGGTAATTCACCCCTCCACTTT; CDR3: CASSSPPGRRGNSPLHF
length: 14; V: TRBV29-1; D: TRBD1; size: NA; J: TRBJ2-7; DNA: TGCAGCGCCCGACCCGGACAGGCCCTGGGAGAGCAGTACTTC; CDR3: CSARPGQALGEQYF
length: 16; V: TRBV7-7; D: TRBD2; size: NA; J: TRBJ2-1; DNA: TGTGCTAGCAGCTTGGGACTAGCGGGTTATCACAATGAGCAGTTCTTC; CDR3: CASSLGLAGYHNEQFF
length: 13; V: TRBV9; D: NA; size: many; J: TRBJ2-3; DNA: TGTGCCAGCAGCTCGCCAGGGAGGGATACGCAGTATTTT; CDR3: CASSSPGRDTQYF
length: 15; V: TRBV9; D: NA; size: once; J: TRBJ1-2; DNA: TGTGCCAGCAGCGAGGGGATGGACAGCCTCTATGGCTACACCTTC; CDR3: CASSEGMDSLYGYTF
length: 14; V: TRBV3-1/TRBV3-2; D: NA; size: NA; J: TRBJ2-7; DNA: TGTGCCAGCACCCAGGGGGGTTCTACCAACGAGCAGTACTTC; CDR3: CASTQGGSTNEQYF
length: 13; V: TRBV11-3; D: TRBD1; size: NA; J: TRBJ2-1; DNA: TGTGCCAGCAGCCAGGACAGGATAAATGAGCAGTTCTTC; CDR3: CASSQDRINEQFF
length: 15; V: TRBV5-6; D: NA; size: NA; J: TRBJ2-1; DNA: TGTGCCAGCAGCTTGAACGGGGACTCCTACAATGAGCAGTTCTTC; CDR3: CASSLNGDSYNEQFF
length: 16; V: TRBV15; D: NA; size: NA; J: TRBJ2-7; DNA: TGTGCCACCAGCAGACAGAACAGGGTTGGGTTTGACGAGCAGTACTTC; CDR3: CATSRQNRVGFDEQYF
length: 11; V: TRBV20-1; D: NA; size: once; J: TRBJ2-3; DNA: TGCAGCGAGCGGGGCACAGATACGCAGTATTTT; CDR3: CSERGTDTQYF
length: 13; V: TRBV2; D: NA; size: NA; J: TRBJ1-5; DNA: TGTGCCAGCATCGGCGGGGGCAATCAGCCCCAGCATTTT; CDR3: CASIGGGNQPQHF
length: 14; V: TRBV5-5; D: NA; size: NA; J: TRBJ1-1; DNA: TGTGCCAGCACCCCCGGGAGGGGTTATCCTGAAGCTTTCTTT; CDR3: CASTPGRGYPEAFF
length: 12; V: TRBV9; D: NA; size: NA; J: TRBJ2-2; DNA: TGTGCCAGCAGCGCTGACACCGGGGAGCTGTTTTTT; CDR3: CASSADTGELFF
length: 15; V: TRBV5-1; D: TRBD1; size: NA; J: TRBJ2-3; DNA: TGCGCCAGCAGCCTCGGGACAGAACGCGCAGATACGCAGTATTTT; CDR3: CASSLGTERADTQYF
length: 16; V: TRBV11-2; D: NA; size: NA; J: TRBJ1-1; DNA: TGTGCCAGCAGCTTAGAGGGCAGGGTAGCGGGCACTGAAGCTTTCTTT; CDR3: CASSLEGRVAGTEAFF
length: 13; V: TRBV7-3; D: NA; size: once; J: TRBJ2-3; DNA: TGTGCCAGCACAGGGGCGGGGGCAGATACGCAGTATTTT; CDR3: CASTGAGADTQYF
length: 13; V: TRBV28; D: NA; size: NA; J: TRBJ2-7; DNA: TGTGCCAGCAGTTCCCCGGGCAGGGCCGAGCAGTACTTC; CDR3: CASSSPGRAEQYF
length: 14; V: TRBV25-1; D: NA; size: NA; J: TRBJ2-7; DNA: TGTGCCAGCAGTGAGCCGAGGGGGTCCCGCGAGCAGTACTTC; CDR3: CASSEPRGSREQYF
length: 15; V: TRBV9; D: TRBD1; size: few; J: TRBJ2-7; DNA: TGTGCCAGCAGCGTAGGGGGACAGGGTTTCCACGAGCAGTACTTC; CDR3: CASSVGGQGFHEQYF
length: 15; V: TRBV7-2; D: NA; size: few; J: TRBJ2-5; DNA: TGTGCCAGCAGCGCGGCGCCAGGGCCGTTGGAGACCCAGTACTTC; CDR3: CASSAAPGPLETQYF
length: 14; V: TRBV10-2; D: NA; size: NA; J: TRBJ1-4; DNA: TGCGCCAGCAGTGAGGCGGGTCCTAATGAAAAACTGTTTTTT; CDR3: CASSEAGPNEKLFF
length: 16; V: TRBV6-1; D: NA; size: NA; J: TRBJ2-7; DNA: TGTGCCAGCAGTCAAGACAGGCCCGGCGAGGACTACGAGCAGTACTTC; CDR3: CASSQDRPGEDYEQYF
length: 14; V: TRBV5-5; D: TRBD1; size: few; J: TRBJ1-1; DNA: TGTGCCAGCAGCCCGGGACAGATGAACACTGAAGCTTTCTTT; CDR3: CASSPGQMNTEAFF
length: 14; V: TRBV7-8; D: TRBD2; size: NA; J: TRBJ2-1; DNA: TGTGCCAGCAGCTTAGGCGGGGGGGCGAATGAGCAGTTCTTC; CDR3: CASSLGGGANEQFF
length: 14; V: TRBV7-3; D: NA; size: NA; J: TRBJ2-7; DNA: TGTGCCAGCAGCTCGAACCACCTCCAGGGCGAGCAGTACTTC; CDR3: CASSSNHLQGEQYF
length: 15; V: TRBV20-1; D: TRBD2; size: NA; J: TRBJ2-3; DNA: TGCAGTGCTAGTGATCCGCGGGAGTATGGAGATACGCAGTATTTT; CDR3: CSASDPREYGDTQYF
length: 18; V: TRBV27; D: TRBD1; size: once; J: TRBJ2-6; DNA: TGTGCCAGCAGTTTCGGGGCAGGGGGTAGATTTGGGGCCAACGTCCTGACTTTC; CDR3: CASSFGAGGRFGANVLTF
length: 14; V: TRBV4-3; D: TRBD1; size: NA; J: TRBJ1-5; DNA: TGCGCCAGCAGCCGGAACAGGGGAGGTCAGCCCCAGCATTTT; CDR3: CASSRNRGGQPQHF
length: 13; V: TRBV12-3/TRBV12-4; D: TRBD1; size: once; J: TRBJ1-5; DNA: TGTGCCTCCAAGGCAGGGGGCGGGCAGCCCCAGCATTTT; CDR3: CASKAGGGQPQHF
length: 15; V: TRBV18; D: TRBD1; size: NA; J: TRBJ2-7; DNA: TGTGCCAGCTCACCCGGGACAGCCCCAGCCTACGAGCAGTACTTC; CDR3: CASSPGTAPAYEQYF
length: 18; V: TRBV7-2; D: NA; size: NA; J: TRBJ1-4; DNA: TGTGCCAGCAGCTTAGTTCGGACACGGATTGCAACTAATGAAAAACTGTTTTTT; CDR3: CASSLVRTRIATNEKLFF
length: 11; V: TRBV27; D: NA; size: NA; J: TRBJ2-3; DNA: TGTGCCACCCAAAACACAGATACGCAGTATTTT; CDR3: CATQNTDTQYF
length: 17; V: TRBV27; D: TRBD1; size: NA; J: TRBJ1-1; DNA: TGTGCCAGCAGTTTAAGGTCAGGGGGCGCGGTGAACACTGAAGCTTTCTTT; CDR3: CASSLRSGGAVNTEAFF
length: 11; V: TRBV9; D: NA; size: NA; J: TRBJ2-1; DNA: TGTGCCAGCAGCGCTTCAGATGAGCAGTTCTTC; CDR3: CASSASDEQFF
length: 16; V: TRBV24-1; D: NA; size: once; J: TRBJ2-3; DNA: TGTGCCACCAGTGATCTCAACAGGGGAGGAACAGATACGCAGTATTTT; CDR3: CATSDLNRGGTDTQYF
length: 15; V: TRBV6-5; D: NA; size: NA; J: TRBJ2-7; DNA: TGTGCCAGCAGTTCCCCAGGGTCCGCCTCCTACGAGCAGTACTTC; CDR3: CASSSPGSASYEQYF
length: 14; V: TRBV9; D: NA; size: few; J: TRBJ1-2; DNA: TGTGCCAGCAGCGTTGGACAAGATAACTATGGCTACACCTTC; CDR3: CASSVGQDNYGYTF
length: 15; V: TRBV2; D: NA; size: NA; J: TRBJ2-1; DNA: TGTGCCAGCATCGGGCAGGGTTGGTCCTACAATGAGCAGTTCTTC; CDR3: CASIGQGWSYNEQFF
length: 13; V: TRBV7-3; D: NA; size: NA; J: TRBJ1-1; DNA: TGTGCCAGCAGCCTGACAGTTAACACTGAAGCTTTCTTT; CDR3: CASSLTVNTEAFF
length: 15; V: TRBV13; D: TRBD1; size: few; J: TRBJ1-2; DNA: TGTGCCAGCATCCGGACAGGGGGAAGTGACTATGGCTACACCTTC; CDR3: CASIRTGGSDYGYTF
length: 15; V: TRBV5-6; D: TRBD1; size: NA; J: TRBJ2-1; DNA: TGTGCCAGCAACAATTTGGGGGGACAGGTCACTGAGCAGTTCTTC; CDR3: CASNNLGGQVTEQFF
length: 17; V: TRBV3-1/TRBV3-2; D: NA; size: once; J: TRBJ1-5; DNA: TGTGCCAGCAGCCAACGTCCGGGACATGGGGGCAATCAGCCCCAGCATTTT; CDR3: CASSQRPGHGGNQPQHF
length: 18; V: TRBV19; D: TRBD1; size: once; J: TRBJ1-5; DNA: TGTGCCAGTAGTATCCCGAGACAGGGGGTGAATAGCAATCAGCCCCAGCATTTT; CDR3: CASSIPRQGVNSNQPQHF
length: 16; V: TRBV7-2; D: TRBD2; size: NA; J: TRBJ2-7; DNA: TGTGCCAGCAGCTTTGGACTAGCGGGCCTAATCTACGAGCAGTACTTC; CDR3: CASSFGLAGLIYEQYF
length: 16; V: TRBV9; D: NA; size: NA; J: TRBJ1-3; DNA: TGTGCCAGCAGCGAATCGTTTGGGCTCTCTGGAAACACCATATATTTT; CDR3: CASSESFGLSGNTIYF
length: 14; V: TRBV28; D: TRBD1; size: NA; J: TRBJ1-1; DNA: TGTGCCACAGGGACAGGGGGCAGAGGCACTGAAGCTTTCTTT; CDR3: CATGTGGRGTEAFF
length: 13; V: TRBV12-3/TRBV12-4; D: TRBD2; size: NA; J: TRBJ2-7; DNA: TGTGCCAGCAAATCCGGGACTACGTACGAGCAGTACTTC; CDR3: CASKSGTTYEQYF